The 28 T cell receptor beta chains below come from one sample, sequenced in a study of OX40 agonist ivuxolimab in advanced cancers. Sequenced by immunoSEQ multiplex PCR; TCRdb stores in-frame clones only, minus some. The sample shows about 64,000 clones, roughly 87% of them seen only once. The specimen comprised CD4+ or CD8+ T cells sorted from blood, sampled in a trial of the OX40 agonist ivuxolimab. The receptor source for this set is an adult with an advanced solid tumor such as melanoma, head and neck, liver or kidney cancer.

The rearrangement joins TRBV5-1 to TRBJ2-5; D might be TRBD2 (5 bases). Germline V gene sequence: CDR1 SGHRS, CDR2 YFSETQ. V lost 1 base and J 5 bases, leaving 12 bases between the germline ends. This CDR3 region has 14 residues. As DNA, the CDR3 is TGCGCCAGCAGCTTGTCAGAGGGATCGGAGACCCAGTACTTC. Protein sequence: CASSLSEGSETQYF.

This chain links TRBV11-3 with TRBJ2-7, with 8 bases lining up with TRBD1. The junction had 4 bases not matched to a gene; V was cut back by 0 bases and J by 3 bases. CDR1 and CDR2 (germline): SGHNT, YENEEA. This CDR3 region has 15 residues. This CDR3 reads CASSLDFGTGYEQYF. CDR3 coding DNA: TGTGCCAGCAGCTTAGATTTCGGGACAGGCTACGAGCAGTACTTC.

The V call is TRBV27, the J call TRBJ1-2; 7 bases line up with TRBD1. Germline CDR1 reads MNHEY; CDR2 reads SMNVEV (reference sequence). The CDR3 has 15 amino acids. V lost 4 bases, J lost 4 bases, and 9 bases stayed unmatched. CDR3 loop: CASSSSPGGSYGYTF. CDR3 nucleotide sequence: TGTGCCAGCAGTTCCTCCCCAGGGGGTAGCTATGGCTACACCTTC.

The chain carries TRBV28 and TRBJ2-5; 7 bases fit TRBD2. V dropped 2 bases and J dropped 4; count of bases not matched to a gene: 19. The CDR3 spans 19 residues. The germline gives CDR1 MDHEN, CDR2 SYDVKM. CDR3 region: CASSLVTRGRREAAETQYF. The CDR3 coding sequence is TGTGCCAGCAGTTTAGTTACGCGCGGGAGACGTGAGGCTGCAGAGACCCAGTACTTC.

This CDR3 is CASSEDRLGGANVLTF. The CDR3, as DNA: TGTGCCAGCAGCGAGGACCGTTTGGGAGGGGCCAACGTCCTGACTTTC. The chain links TRBV7-3 to TRBJ2-6, with no clear D. The V end was cut by 5 bases, the J end by 4 bases, with 15 bases between. CDR3 length equals 16 residues. The germline V gene encodes CDR1 SGHTA and CDR2 FQGTGA.

On this clone itself: A junction boundary mismatches the germline segment, possibly from a read error. The chain links TRBV15 to TRBJ1-1, with D maybe TRBD1 (5 bases). Germline V gives CDR1 LNHNV, CDR2 YYDKDF (reference sequence). The CDR3 is 13 amino acids. CDR3 loop: CATSRDLGAEAFF. The DNA of the CDR3 is TGTGCCACCAGCAGAGATCTAGGGGCTGAGGCTTTCTTT.

V is TRBV7-8 and J is TRBJ1-5, with D uncertain. The CDR3 covers 14 residues. Germline loops: CDR1 SGHVS, CDR2 FQNEAQ. V was clipped by 0 bases and J by 1 base, with 4 bases between them. The chain's CDR3 is CASSLAYSNQPQHF. As DNA, the CDR3 is TGTGCCAGCAGCTTAGCTTACAGCAATCAGCCCCAGCATTTT. Full variable domain (rest looked up from reference TRBV7-8 and TRBJ1-5): GAGVSQSPRYKVAKRGQDVALRCDPISGHVSLFWYQQALGQGPEFLTYFQNEAQLDKSGLPSDRFFAERPEGSVSTLKIQRTQQEDSAVYLCASSLAYSNQPQHFGDGTRLSIL.

The chain employs TRBV9 and TRBJ1-2, with D possibly TRBD1 on 5 matching bases. Germline values: CDR1 SGDLS, CDR2 YYNGEE. This CDR3 has 14 residues. V lost 0 bases to trimming and J lost 7 bases, with 13 bases between them. The CDR3 here is CASSVGTGPAGYTF. Here the CDR3 DNA reads TGTGCCAGCAGCGTAGGAACGGGACCGGCTGGCTACACCTTC.

The chain employs TRBV28 and TRBJ2-7; D not certain. In germline, CDR1 is MDHEN, CDR2 SYDVKM. With 5 bases removed from V and 3 bases from J, the gap between germline ends came to 11 bases. This CDR3 contains 13 residues. The CDR3 loop is CASSQKVYYEQYF. CDR3 in DNA: TGTGCCAGCAGTCAGAAAGTTTACTACGAGCAGTACTTC. Full variable domain (outside the CDR3, taken from reference TRBV28 and TRBJ2-7): DVKVTQSSRYLVKRTGEKVFLECVQDMDHENMFWYRQDPGLGLRLIYFSYDVKMKEKGDIPEGYSVSREKKERFSLILESASTNQTSMYLCASSQKVYYEQYFGPGTRLTVT.

The chain employs TRBV6-1 and TRBJ1-5; D unresolved. Germline CDR1 reads MNHNS; CDR2 reads SASEGT. The V end was cut by 2 bases, the J end by 5 bases, with 7 bases between. The CDR3 spans 13 residues. CDR3 region: CASSELGYQPQHF. The CDR3 region has the DNA TGTGCCAGCAGTGAACTGGGCTATCAGCCCCAGCATTTT.

The V call is TRBV6-5, the J call TRBJ2-7; D remains ambiguous. The ends were cut back, 6 bases at V and 2 bases at J, with 8 bases in the middle. CDR1 and CDR2 from the germline V gene are MNHEY and SVGAGI. This CDR3 has 12 residues. The CDR3 DNA sequence: TGTGCCAGCAGGGACCGTGCCTACGAGCAGTACTTC. This encodes CASRDRAYEQYF.

This rearrangement joins TRBV6-6 to TRBJ1-1, with unresolved D. V was pared by 5 bases and J by 1 base, with 5 bases between. The V gene's germline CDR1 is MNHNY and CDR2 SVGAGI (reference sequence). This CDR3 is built from 12 residues. The CDR3 DNA is TGTGCCAGCAGTCGAAGGAACACTGAAGCTTTCTTT. It codes for CASSRRNTEAFF.

This chain links TRBV10-1 with TRBJ2-1; 9 nucleotides align to TRBD1. This CDR3 is 14 amino acids long. Losses at the gene ends were 5 bases for V and 9 bases for J; bases not matched to a gene: 8. Germline loops: CDR1 WNHNN, CDR2 SYGVQD (reference sequence). CDR3: CASSLGQGVGEQFF. CDR3 sequence (DNA): TGCGCCAGCAGTCTGGGACAGGGCGTGGGTGAGCAGTTCTTC.

This sequence joins TRBV10-2 and TRBJ1-4; 9 bases agree with TRBD1. This CDR3 region has 16 residues. The ends lost 6 bases at V and 4 bases at J; junction bases unmatched: 9. In germline, CDR1 is WSHSY, CDR2 SAAADI. The chain's CDR3 is CASRISGTGINEKLFF. The DNA of the CDR3 is TGCGCCAGCAGGATAAGTGGGACAGGGATTAATGAAAAACTGTTTTTT.

This chain joins TRBV5-1 and TRBJ2-1, with 8 nucleotides matching TRBD2. This CDR3 is built from 14 residues. Per the germline V gene, CDR1 is SGHRS and CDR2 is YFSETQ. The ends lost 4 bases at V and 5 bases at J; junction bases unmatched: 5. CDR3 amino acids: CASSRGTRNNEQFF. The CDR3 bases are TGCGCCAGCAGCCGAGGGACTAGGAACAATGAGCAGTTCTTC.

For this clone: Other DNA variants within this sample encode the same CDR3. This sequence joins TRBV7-2 and TRBJ2-7; D not resolved. The CDR3 covers 14 residues. Germline V gene data show CDR1 as SGHTA and CDR2 as FQGNSA. V was pared by 5 bases and J by 4 bases, with 15 bases between. CDR3 region: CASSPGRIVYEQYF. The DNA for the CDR3 is TGTGCCAGCAGCCCAGGACGGATAGTTTACGAGCAGTACTTC.

The V and J genes are TRBV7-2 and TRBJ2-5; D may be TRBD1 (6 bases). Trimming took off 4 bases at V and 2 bases at J, with 11 bases between the two ends. CDR3 length: 14 residues. Per the germline V gene, CDR1 is SGHTA and CDR2 is FQGNSA. CDR3 nucleotide sequence: TGTGCCAGCAGCTGGGACATCCTTCAAGAGACCCAGTACTTC. Its translation: CASSWDILQETQYF.

Comment on this clone: Different DNA sequences within this sample yield the same CDR3. The chain has TRBV5-1 and TRBJ1-3, with D possibly being TRBD1 (5 bases). The ends were cut back, 4 bases at V and 7 bases at J, with 12 bases in the middle. Germline V gene lookup returns CDR1 SGHRS and CDR2 YFSETQ. The CDR3 is 13 amino acids. The CDR3 coding sequence is TGCGCCAGCAGCGCGGCTTGGGGGAACACCATATATTTT. Translation: CASSAAWGNTIYF.

This chain connects TRBV2 to TRBJ2-6; D gene unclear. This CDR3 region has 14 residues. Germline V lookup: CDR1 SNHLY, CDR2 FYNNEI. Between the trimmed V and J ends, which lost 6 bases and 0 bases, there was a span of 6 bases. The chain's CDR3 is CASSISSGANVLTF. The CDR3 nucleotides read TGTGCCAGCAGCATCAGCTCTGGGGCCAACGTCCTGACTTTC.

The rearrangement links TRBV19 to TRBJ2-6, with TRBD1 matching over 8 bases. CDR1 LNHDA and CDR2 SQIVND come from the germline V gene (reference sequence). The CDR3 spans 14 residues. J was trimmed by 6 bases and V by 9 bases; bases with no gene match: 7. CDR3 residues: CASTDRGLANVLTF. The CDR3 bases are TGTGCCAGCACAGACAGGGGTCTGGCCAACGTCCTGACTTTC.

In this sample, this clone turned up a few times. The chain employs TRBV6-5 and TRBJ1-5; D not resolved. The CDR3 runs to 13 residues. CDR1 MNHEY and CDR2 SVGAGI come from the germline V gene. V was clipped by 6 bases and J by 7 bases, with 13 bases between them. CDR3 DNA sequence: TGTGCCAGCAGCGACCGAATGTACCAGCCCCAGCATTTT. Its protein is CASSDRMYQPQHF.

As for this clone: An end of the junction differs from the germline gene, which may be a read error. The chain uses TRBV7-9 and TRBJ1-5; D ambiguous. The length of the CDR3 is 15 residues. CDR1 and CDR2 from the germline V gene are SEHNR and FQNEAQ (reference sequence). CDR3 loop: CASSLGQDSSQPQHF. CDR3 bases: TGTGCCAGCAGCTTAGGGCAGGATAGCAGTCAGCCCCAGCATTTT.

The rearrangement joins TRBV2 to TRBJ2-4, with 13 bases aligning to TRBD2. From germline, CDR1 is SNHLY and CDR2 FYNNEI. The CDR3 contains 15 residues. Trimming at V came to 8 bases and at J to 9 bases, leaving 10 bases not matched to a gene. The CDR3 sequence is CASSVGTSGTAIQYF. The CDR3, as DNA: TGTGCCAGCTCCGTAGGGACTAGCGGGACGGCCATTCAGTACTTC.

This chain joins TRBV5-1 and TRBJ1-4; D is perhaps TRBD1 (5 bases). The CDR3 sequence is 14 residues long. Germline V CDR1 and CDR2: SGHRS, YFSETQ. The V end lost 0 bases, the J end lost 6 bases, and 9 bases lay between the germline ends. The CDR3 coding sequence is TGCGCCAGCAGCTTGGGGGGAGGGGATGAAAAACTGTTTTTT. It codes for CASSLGGGDEKLFF. Complete variable domain (other parts from reference TRBV5-1 and TRBJ1-4): KAGVTQTPRYLIKTRGQQVTLSCSPISGHRSVSWYQQTPGQGLQFLFEYFSETQRNKGNFPGRFSGRQFSNSRSEMNVSTLELGDSALYLCASSLGGGDEKLFFGSGTQLSVL.

V gene TRBV4-2 combines with J gene TRBJ1-4, with no clear D. Germline CDR1 LGHNA, CDR2 YNFKEQ. This CDR3 comprises 16 residues. With 0 bases removed from V and 5 bases from J, the gap between germline ends came to 13 bases. CDR3 bases: TGTGCCAGCAGCCAAGATGGTGGGCCCCAAAATGAAAAACTGTTTTTT. As protein: CASSQDGGPQNEKLFF.

This chain links TRBV6-6 with TRBJ2-3, with D hard to call. Germline values: CDR1 MNHNY, CDR2 SVGAGI (reference sequence). The ends were cut back, 7 bases at V and 0 bases at J, with 11 bases in the middle. The CDR3 length is 14 residues. Written as DNA, the CDR3 is TGTGCCAGCAAGGTCGGCGGTAGCACAGATACGCAGTATTTT. Its translation is CASKVGGSTDTQYF.

This chain connects TRBV4-3 to TRBJ2-3; D ambiguous. Germline lookup yields CDR1 LGHNA and CDR2 YSLEER. CDR3 size: 11 residues. Trimming cost V 5 bases and J 5 bases, with 5 bases left between them. The CDR3 loop is CASSTGDTQYF. The DNA of the CDR3 is TGCGCCAGCAGCACGGGAGATACGCAGTATTTT.

This clone is a singleton in its sample. J is TRBJ2-4 and V is TRBV19, with 7 bases that match TRBD2. Germline V gene lookup returns CDR1 LNHDA and CDR2 SQIVND (reference sequence). V shed 4 bases and J 7 bases; nucleotides not matched to a gene: 13. CDR3 size: 16 residues. The CDR3 here is CASSKPLAGDGNIQYF. The DNA for the CDR3 is TGTGCCAGTAGTAAACCCCTGGCGGGGGATGGTAACATTCAGTACTTC.